The 30 T cell receptor beta chains listed next were all sequenced from one sample in a study of cytomegalovirus exposure and HLA in healthy donors. The PCR ran on 60 Vbeta and 13 Jbeta primers. The data were produced by immunoSEQ multiplex PCR, yet TCRdb's version contains in-frame clones alone and is incomplete. Of approximately 250,000 clones in the sample, approximately 85% were seen once. Sequenced material: PBMCs. The receptors stem from a girl aged 2 to 10 in good health and CMV-seronegative.

V gene TRBV2 combines with J gene TRBJ2-1; D remains ambiguous. Trimming took off 6 bases at V and 2 bases at J, with 8 bases between the two ends. The length of the CDR3 is 13 residues. Germline values: CDR1 SNHLY, CDR2 FYNNEI. The CDR3 DNA sequence: TGTGCCAGCAGGTCCAGAACCTACAATGAGCAGTTCTTC. Translating gives CASRSRTYNEQFF.

This clone was detected once. This chain joins TRBV19 and TRBJ1-2; 9 bases map to TRBD1. Germline CDR1 reads LNHDA; CDR2 reads SQIVND (reference sequence). Losses at the gene ends were 3 bases for V and 5 bases for J; bases not matched to a gene: 7. This CDR3 has 15 amino acids. CDR3 protein: CASSIAGQGKYGYTF. The CDR3 region has the DNA TGTGCCAGTAGTATCGCCGGACAGGGGAAGTATGGCTACACCTTC.

The V gene is TRBV5-1, the J gene TRBJ2-5; 12 nucleotides align to TRBD2. The V and J ends lost 2 bases and 1 base, in that order; junction bases with no gene match: 3. Germline loops: CDR1 SGHRS, CDR2 YFSETQ. The CDR3 spans 16 residues. CDR3 nucleotides: TGCGCCAGCAGCTTCTCGACTAGCGGGGGCCAAGAGACCCAGTACTTC. The encoded protein is CASSFSTSGGQETQYF.

The genes are TRBV5-1 and TRBJ2-3; 11 bases are a match to TRBD1. The germline V gene has CDR1 SGHRS and CDR2 YFSETQ. CDR3 length equals 17 residues. The trim removed 3 bases at V and 0 bases at J, leaving 6 bases unmatched. CDR3 coding DNA: TGCGCCAGCAGCTGGGGGGACAGGGGGTATAGCACAGATACGCAGTATTTT. Translated, it gives CASSWGDRGYSTDTQYF.

This sequence joins TRBV11-2 and TRBJ2-2, with D unclear. Germline CDR1 is SGHAT and CDR2 is FQNNGV. With 1 base removed from V and 2 bases from J, the gap between germline ends came to 11 bases. The CDR3 has 16 residues. The CDR3 spells CASSLVPEYNTGELFF. The CDR3 DNA follows: TGTGCCAGCAGCTTAGTCCCCGAGTATAACACCGGGGAGCTGTTTTTT.

The chain joins TRBV25-1 to TRBJ2-5; TRBD2 aligns across 7 bases. V shed 3 bases, J shed 5 bases, and the junction held 3 bases outside the gene matches. The CDR3 extends over 13 amino acids. The V gene's germline CDR1 is MGHDK and CDR2 SYGVNS. The CDR3 DNA follows: TGTGCCAGCAGTGAGGGAGGGTTCGAGACCCAGTACTTC. Its translation: CASSEGGFETQYF. The entire variable domain, with the rest obtained from reference TRBV25-1 and TRBJ2-5, is as follows: EADIYQTPRYLVIGTGKKITLECSQTMGHDKMYWYQQDPGMELHLIHYSYGVNSTEKGDLSSESTVSRIRTEHFPLTLESARPSHTSQYLCASSEGGFETQYFGPGTRLLVL.

J is TRBJ2-5 and V is TRBV11-2; D is perhaps TRBD2 (6 bases). The J call is doubtful: the DNA matches TRBJ2-7 better. The germline CDR1 and CDR2 sequences are SGHAT and FQNNGV. CDR3 length: 14 amino acids. For the CDR3, the DNA is TGTGCCAGCAGCGACGTGGACTACTCCTACGAGCAGTACTTC. This codes for CASSDVDYSYEQYF.

This chain connects TRBV6-5 to TRBJ1-6, with 9 bases aligning to TRBD1. This CDR3 spans 13 amino acids. The V and J ends lost 6 bases and 8 bases, in that order; junction bases with no gene match: 2. Germline loops: CDR1 MNHEY, CDR2 SVGAGI. The CDR3 DNA reads as TGTGCCAGCAGAGACAGGGGGTATTCACCCCTCCACTTT. Amino acid sequence: CASRDRGYSPLHF.

The chain recombines TRBV4-2 with TRBJ1-2; 8 positions match TRBD1. Losses at the gene ends were 7 bases for V and 4 bases for J; bases not matched to a gene: 20. Germline CDR1 reads LGHNA; CDR2 reads YNFKEQ. This CDR3 spans 18 amino acids. CDR3 in DNA: TGTGCCAGCAACAACCCTATAATTGAAGACAGGGGCGCCTATGGCTACACCTTC. Amino acid sequence: CASNNPIIEDRGAYGYTF.

The J gene is TRBJ1-2, the V gene TRBV21-1; the table's D call of TRBD1 was not tested on the DNA. TRBV21-1 is given as a pseudogene. The CDR3 spans 14 residues. The chain's CDR3 is CASSVTGNHYGYTF. CDR3 in DNA: TGTGCCAGCAGCGTGACAGGGAACCACTATGGCTACACCTTC.

The chain employs TRBV4-2 and TRBJ1-2; D perhaps matches TRBD1 (6 bases). Germline V gene data show CDR1 as LGHNA and CDR2 as YNFKEQ. V dropped 1 base and J dropped 4 bases, with 7 bases sitting between them. This CDR3 contains 13 residues. The CDR3: CASSQGQVYGYTF. CDR3 nucleotides: TGTGCCAGCAGCCAAGGACAGGTCTATGGCTACACCTTC.

This clone was counted a single time. This rearrangement joins TRBV2 to TRBJ2-7; 7 bases are a match to TRBD1. Germline CDR1 SNHLY, CDR2 FYNNEI. The CDR3 sequence is 13 residues long. V lost 5 bases, J lost 0 bases, and 1 base stayed unmatched. The CDR3 DNA sequence: TGTGCCAGCAGTTGGGACAGCTCCTACGAGCAGTACTTC. Encoded protein: CASSWDSSYEQYF.

V and J are TRBV7-9 and TRBJ1-2, with 7 positions matching TRBD1. The length of the CDR3 is 17 residues. After removal of 5 bases from V and 8 bases from J, the junction contained 20 bases not matched to a gene. Germline V gene lookup returns CDR1 SEHNR and CDR2 FQNEAQ (reference sequence). Written as DNA, the CDR3 is TGTGCCAGCAGCCCCCAAGGACAGGCGGAGGGTACGGGGGGCTACACCTTC. Translated: CASSPQGQAEGTGGYTF.

This clone occurred once. The chain combines TRBV27 with TRBJ2-1, with D perhaps TRBD2 (6 bases). Germline V gives CDR1 MNHEY, CDR2 SMNVEV (reference sequence). The V end lost 8 bases, the J end lost 4 bases, and 18 bases lay between the germline ends. This CDR3 spans 15 amino acids. Here the CDR3 DNA reads TGTGCCAGCCTAGCGACGGGACTCCTTTACAATGAGCAGTTCTTC. This codes for CASLATGLLYNEQFF.

The chain combines TRBV7-9 with TRBJ1-5, with 7 bases matching TRBD1. Germline CDR1 SEHNR, CDR2 FQNEAQ (reference sequence). Trimming took 4 bases from V and 5 from J; bases not matched to a gene: 8. The CDR3 extends over 15 amino acids. CDR3 nucleotide sequence: TGTGCCAGCAGCTCGAACCGGGACAGTGATCAGCCCCAGCATTTT. Encoded protein: CASSSNRDSDQPQHF.

This chain connects TRBV21-1 to TRBJ2-1; whether TRBD2, the table's D call, matches the DNA was not checked. TRBV21-1 represents a pseudogene. CDR3 length equals 15 residues. The CDR3 coding sequence is TGTGCCAGCAGCATATGGGGGGGGTCCTACAATGAGCAGTTCTTC. Its translation: CASSIWGGSYNEQFF.

The V gene is TRBV7-3, the J gene TRBJ1-1; perhaps TRBD1 as D (6 bases). The germline CDR1 and CDR2 sequences are SGHTA and FQGTGA. The CDR3 is 16 amino acids. V was shortened by 2 bases and J by 1 base, with 14 bases between the two germline ends. In DNA, the CDR3 is TGTGCCAGCAGCTTAGGGCCGATACAGGGGAACACTGAAGCTTTCTTT. Translation: CASSLGPIQGNTEAFF.

This clone turned up a few times. The J gene is TRBJ2-1, the V gene TRBV6-1; unclear D gene. The CDR3 contains 14 residues. V lost 5 bases and J lost 5, with 13 bases in between. Germline values: CDR1 MNHNS, CDR2 SASEGT. The CDR3 sequence: CASSFTSRDNEQFF. In DNA form, the CDR3 reads TGTGCCAGCAGTTTCACGAGTCGAGACAATGAGCAGTTCTTC.

The chain combines TRBV27 with TRBJ1-2; D is perhaps TRBD1 (6 bases). CDR1 and CDR2 (germline): MNHEY, SMNVEV (reference sequence). Between the trimmed V and J ends, which lost 8 bases and 6 bases, there was a span of 16 bases. This CDR3 has 13 amino acids. The CDR3 nucleotides are TGTGCCAGCCGTAATTCGGACAGCGATGGCTACACCTTC. Amino acids: CASRNSDSDGYTF.

Only a few counts were recorded for this clone. V is TRBV6-5 and J is TRBJ1-2; D is undetermined. Germline values: CDR1 MNHEY, CDR2 SVGAGI. The CDR3 totals 14 residues. Trimming left V 0 bases short and J 4 bases short, with 9 bases between. The CDR3 is CASSYSLESYGYTF. The CDR3 DNA reads as TGTGCCAGCAGTTACTCGTTGGAGAGCTATGGCTACACCTTC.

V and J are TRBV19 and TRBJ2-7; weak D call: TRBD1 (6 bases). Germline-derived CDR1 and CDR2 are LNHDA and SQIVND (reference sequence). CDR3 length: 13 amino acids. V was trimmed by 5 bases and J by 6 bases, leaving 14 bases between them. The CDR3 reads CASSFGTPSEQYF. The CDR3, as DNA: TGTGCCAGTAGTTTTGGGACACCTTCCGAGCAGTACTTC.

The rearrangement links TRBV6-5 to TRBJ1-2; 7 bases are a match to TRBD1. CDR3 size: 15 residues. Losses at the gene ends were 5 bases for V and 7 bases for J; bases not matched to a gene: 13. Germline V gives CDR1 MNHEY, CDR2 SVGAGI. CDR3 protein: CASSTRTGGFSGYTF. The CDR3 coding sequence is TGTGCCAGCAGTACCCGGACAGGAGGTTTTTCTGGCTACACCTTC.

The chain uses TRBV30 and TRBJ2-3; tentatively, D is TRBD2 (7 bases). V shed 1 base and J shed 5 bases, with 13 bases lying between them. The germline CDR1 and CDR2 sequences are GTSNPN and SVGIG (reference sequence). This CDR3 has 14 residues. The CDR3 region has the DNA TGTGCCTGGAGTGGGGGGGGCACCCTAGATACGCAGTATTTT. Protein: CAWSGGGTLDTQYF. The complete variable domain, with remaining parts taken from reference TRBV30 and TRBJ2-3, reads SQTIHQWPATLVQPVGSPLSLECTVEGTSNPNLYWYRQAAGRGLQLLFYSVGIGQISSEVPQNLSASRPQDRQFILSSKKLLLSDSGFYLCAWSGGGTLDTQYFGPGTRLTVL.

This chain uses TRBV7-8 with TRBJ1-2, with TRBD1 identical over 7 bases. The germline CDR1 and CDR2 sequences are SGHVS and FQNEAQ. The CDR3 totals 15 residues. The V and J ends lost 5 bases and 1 base, in that order; junction bases with no gene match: 7. Here the CDR3 reads CASSATGSNNYGYTF. The CDR3 nucleotides read TGTGCCAGCAGCGCGACAGGGTCAAATAACTATGGCTACACCTTC.

The chain uses TRBV2 and TRBJ1-4; TRBD1 agrees at 7 bases. CDR3 length: 15 residues. Germline V CDR1 and CDR2: SNHLY, FYNNEI. V shed 7 bases, J shed 5 bases, and the junction held 10 bases outside the gene matches. CDR3 coding DNA: TGTGCCAGCAAACTTTGGGGACAGCAAAATGAAAAACTGTTTTTT. Protein: CASKLWGQQNEKLFF.

V is TRBV6-4 and J is TRBJ2-2; 7 bases are a match to TRBD2. Unmatched junction bases numbered 8, after V lost 3 bases and J lost 4 bases. CDR1 is MRHNA, CDR2 SNTAGT, per germline. The CDR3 spans 16 residues. The CDR3 sequence: CASSEERTRSTGELFF. The CDR3 DNA reads TGTGCCAGCAGTGAAGAGAGGACTAGATCCACCGGGGAGCTGTTTTTT.

This sequence joins TRBV6-1 and TRBJ2-3, with 7 positions matching TRBD1. The germline gives CDR1 MNHNS, CDR2 SASEGT. The trim removed 3 bases at V and 2 bases at J, leaving 11 bases unmatched. This CDR3 spans 17 amino acids. CDR3 DNA: TGTGCCAGCAGTGACCTCCCGACAGGGCCTAACACAGATACGCAGTATTTT. Encoded protein: CASSDLPTGPNTDTQYF.

J is TRBJ1-2 and V is TRBV19; 9 bases are a match to TRBD1. The CDR3 contains 14 residues. V trimming: 7 bases; J trimming: 3 bases; junction bases outside the gene matches: 6. Germline assignment: CDR1 LNHDA and CDR2 SQIVND (reference sequence). The CDR3 sequence is CASIPGQGHYGYTF. The CDR3 DNA reads TGTGCCAGTATCCCGGGACAGGGACACTATGGCTACACCTTC.

The V call is TRBV4-1, the J call TRBJ2-7; 7 nucleotides align to TRBD2. Trimming at V came to 1 base and at J to 3 bases, leaving 9 bases not matched to a gene. Germline CDR1 reads MGHRA; CDR2 reads YSYEKL. The CDR3 spans 16 residues. This CDR3 is CASSQAFLGGGYEQYF. The CDR3 DNA reads TGCGCCAGCAGCCAAGCCTTTCTGGGCGGGGGCTACGAGCAGTACTTC.

This chain joins TRBV25-1 and TRBJ1-6; D remains ambiguous. The CDR3 consists of 11 residues. Germline CDR1 and CDR2: MGHDK and SYGVNS. V was cut by 4 bases and J by 8 bases, with 3 bases left in between. The CDR3 DNA follows: TGTGCCAGCAGTGCTTATTCACCCCTCCACTTT. Encoded protein: CASSAYSPLHF.